What follows are 32 T cell receptor beta chains derived from one specimen sequenced in a study of blood T cells in healthy people across ages. Sample-barcoded 5' priming and a J-beta primer mix drove a second PCR of 7 to 11 cycles. TCRdb recomputed calls from the 5' RACE reads with MiXCR, one row per CDR3 protein. This sample has 650,000 to 800,000 distinct CDR3 sequences; approximately 48% occur once, and the top ten carry roughly a fifth. Sequencing was carried out using blood. The receptor set was obtained from a man aged 55 to 70 in good health.

The chain combines TRBV27 with TRBJ1-1; 8 bases line up with TRBD1. V shed 6 bases and J 5 bases; nucleotides not matched to a gene: 11. In germline, CDR1 is MNHEY, CDR2 SMNVEV (reference sequence). This CDR3 has 15 amino acids. The DNA for the CDR3 is TGTGCCAGCAGCTTAAGACAGGGGAGGGGGACTGAAGCTTTCTTT. Encoded protein: CASSLRQGRGTEAFF.

This clonotype appeared once. The rearrangement uses TRBV6-2 or TRBV6-3 and TRBJ2-1, with D possibly TRBD1 on 5 matching bases. TRBJ2-7 matches the DNA end more closely, so the J call is doubtful. There are 15 residues in the CDR3. The germline V gene encodes CDR1 MNHEY and CDR2 SVGEGT. The DNA for the CDR3 is TGTGCCAGCAGTTCCGACAGCCGACATAACAATGAGCAGTACTTC. Amino acid sequence: CASSSDSRHNNEQYF.

The genes are TRBV6-5 and TRBJ1-5; D call uncertain. The CDR3 has 16 amino acids. Per the germline V gene, CDR1 is MNHEY and CDR2 is SVGAGI. V dropped 6 bases and J dropped 2 bases, with 17 bases sitting between them. This CDR3 reads CASSSTDRVGNQPQHF. CDR3 DNA sequence: TGTGCCAGCAGCAGCACAGATCGAGTAGGCAATCAGCCCCAGCATTTT.

The DNA of the CDR3 is TGTGCCAGCAGCCCGGGAGTAGGGAATCAGCCCCAGCATTTT. As protein: CASSPGVGNQPQHF. V is TRBV7-2 and J is TRBJ1-5, with D unresolved. CDR1 and CDR2 (germline): SGHTA, FQGNSA. The CDR3 spans 14 residues. Trimming removed 5 bases from V and 4 bases from J, with 12 bases in between.

This chain connects TRBV5-6 to TRBJ2-5; 8 bases are a match to TRBD1. The J call may be mistaken, given a closer DNA end match to TRBJ2-7. Germline V lookup: CDR1 SGHDT, CDR2 YYEEEE. The length of the CDR3 is 16 residues. The CDR3 sequence is CASSLGLQGVYYEQYF. As DNA, the CDR3 is TGTGCCAGCAGCTTGGGTTTACAGGGGGTTTACTACGAGCAGTACTTC.

This clonotype was recorded once. The genes are TRBV6-6 and TRBJ2-1; no clear D gene. The V gene's germline CDR1 is MNHNY and CDR2 SVGAGI (reference sequence). V was pared by 0 bases and J by 13 bases, with 16 bases between. The CDR3 is 14 residues long. The CDR3 sequence: CASSYSGTQETQFF. The CDR3 DNA is TGTGCCAGCAGTTACTCTGGAACTCAAGAGACCCAGTTCTTC.

The CDR3 here is CASRARQGCNQPQHF. Here the CDR3 DNA reads TGCGCCAGCAGAGCCAGACAGGGCTGCAATCAGCCCCAGCATTTT. The rearrangement joins TRBV10-1 to TRBJ1-5; 7 nucleotides agree with TRBD1. This CDR3 region has 15 residues. CDR1 and CDR2 from the germline V gene are WNHNN and SYGVQD (reference sequence). Unmatched junction bases numbered 7, after V lost 6 bases and J lost 2 bases.

CDR3 sequence: CASSSDYSSSYNEQYF. CDR3 sequence (DNA): TGCGCCAGCAGCTCGGACTACTCGAGCTCCTACAATGAGCAGTACTTC. The V and J genes are TRBV5-1 and TRBJ2-7; possible D gene TRBD2, 6 bases. V was clipped by 3 bases and J by 7 bases, with 23 bases between them. The CDR3 runs 16 residues. Germline CDR1 reads SGHRS; CDR2 reads YFSETQ. Full variable domain (outside the CDR3, taken from reference TRBV5-1 and TRBJ2-7): KAGVTQTPRYLIKTRGQQVTLSCSPISGHRSVSWYQQTPGQGLQFLFEYFSETQRNKGNFPGRFSGRQFSNSRSEMNVSTLELGDSALYLCASSSDYSSSYNEQYFGPGTRLTVT.

The rearrangement links TRBV4-1 to TRBJ1-2; D remains ambiguous. The CDR3 is 14 amino acids. Trimming left V 0 bases short and J 8 bases short, with 13 bases between. Germline CDR1 reads MGHRA; CDR2 reads YSYEKL. CDR3 bases: TGCGCCAGCAGCCAAGAGACGGCTTTTGGGGGCTACACCTTC. Translation gives CASSQETAFGGYTF.

The chain combines TRBV29-1 with TRBJ1-2, with D possibly being TRBD1 (5 bases). The CDR3 sequence is 11 residues long. From germline, CDR1 is SQVTM and CDR2 ANQGSEA. Trimming removed 4 bases from V and 8 bases from J, with 11 bases in between. For the CDR3, the DNA is TGCAGCGTTGGCGGGGCGGGAGGCTACACCTTC. This gives the protein CSVGGAGGYTF.

This sequence joins TRBV4-3 and TRBJ2-1; 12 nucleotides agree with TRBD2. Germline values: CDR1 LGHNA, CDR2 YSLEER. Unmatched junction bases numbered 2, after V lost 0 bases and J lost 8 bases. The CDR3 runs 15 residues. CDR3 protein: CASSQDGTSGYEQFF. The CDR3 coding sequence is TGCGCCAGCAGCCAAGATGGGACTAGCGGGTATGAGCAGTTCTTC.

The chain recombines TRBV5-6 with TRBJ1-1; 9 bases are shared with TRBD1. The CDR3 covers 16 residues. CDR1 and CDR2 (germline): SGHDT, YYEEEE. Trimming removed 6 bases from V and 6 bases from J; junction bases left unmatched: 15. The CDR3 region is CASNKGVRTGEAEAFF. The CDR3 DNA is TGTGCCAGCAACAAAGGCGTCCGGACAGGGGAGGCTGAAGCTTTCTTT.

This clonotype was seen more than once but under ten times. V gene TRBV7-2 combines with J gene TRBJ2-6; 9 bases fit TRBD2. This CDR3 is built from 17 residues. CDR1 is SGHTA, CDR2 FQGNSA, per germline. Germline trimming cut 5 bases from V and 2 bases from J; bases unmatched to any gene: 7. CDR3 protein: CASSKHAGGAGANVLTF. The DNA of the CDR3 is TGTGCCAGCAGCAAACACGCGGGAGGGGCTGGGGCCAACGTCCTGACTTTC.

The V call is TRBV7-6, the J call TRBJ2-1; the D is unclear. The J call may be incorrect, as the DNA end agrees better with TRBJ2-7. From germline, CDR1 is SGHVS and CDR2 FNYEAQ. The CDR3 runs to 14 residues. The CDR3 bases are TGTGCCAGCAGCCCTATAACTTCCTACAATGAGCAGTACTTC. It codes for CASSPITSYNEQYF.

On this clonotype: The CDR3 does not close with the conserved phenylalanine or tryptophan, likely indicating a read error. V gene TRBV6-2 or TRBV6-3 combines with J gene TRBJ1-1; a possible D gene is TRBD1 (5 bases). There are 15 residues in the CDR3. Germline assignment: CDR1 MNHEY and CDR2 SVGEGT. CDR3 protein: CASSRVDSLGTEAFL. In nucleotides, the CDR3 is TGTGCTAGCAGCCGAGTCGACAGCCTAGGGACTGAAGCTTTCCTT.

The chain is built from TRBV28 and TRBJ1-5; 7 bases line up with TRBD1. CDR1 MDHEN and CDR2 SYDVKM come from the germline V gene. The CDR3 covers 14 residues. V lost 4 bases, J lost 6 bases, and 6 bases stayed unmatched. Written as DNA, the CDR3 is TGTGCCAGCAGTTCTCGACAGGGTCGTCAGCCCCAGCATTTT. It translates to CASSSRQGRQPQHF.

V is TRBV2 and J is TRBJ2-5; D possibly corresponds to TRBD1 (5 bases). The last part of the DNA fits TRBJ2-1 better; the J call may be wrong. This CDR3 spans 12 amino acids. Looked up from germline, CDR1 is SNHLY and CDR2 is FYNNEI. The DNA for the CDR3 is TGTGCCAGCACAGGGTACCAAGAGACCCAGTTCTTC. It codes for CASTGYQETQFF.

The chain's CDR3 is CASSQQEVSYEQYF. The DNA for the CDR3 is TGTGCCAGCAGCCAACAGGAGGTATCCTACGAGCAGTACTTC. The chain carries TRBV6-6 and TRBJ2-4; possibly TRBD1 or TRBD2 for D (5 bases each). The J call may be faulty, since TRBJ2-7 better matches the DNA end. This CDR3 is built from 14 residues. Germline V gene lookup returns CDR1 MNHNY and CDR2 SVGAGI (reference sequence).

The chain recombines TRBV5-4 with TRBJ2-3; 7 nucleotides agree with TRBD2. From germline, CDR1 is SGHNT and CDR2 YYREEE (reference sequence). Trimming cost V 4 bases and J 3 bases; bases outside gene matches: 11. The length of the CDR3 is 16 residues. CDR3 coding DNA: TGTGCCAGCAGCCGGACGGTGGGAGGGCAAACAGATACGCAGTATTTT. Translation gives CASSRTVGGQTDTQYF. The full variable domain, its missing parts supplied by reference TRBV5-4 and TRBJ2-3, is ETGVTQSPTHLIKTRGQQVTLRCSSQSGHNTVSWYQQALGQGPQFIFQYYREEENGRGNFPPRFSGLQFPNYSSELNVNALELDDSALYLCASSRTVGGQTDTQYFGPGTRLTVL.

The gene calls are TRBV5-1 and TRBJ1-4; D gene ambiguous. CDR1 is SGHRS and CDR2 is YFSETQ in the germline V gene. Trimming removed 3 bases from V and 0 bases from J, with 9 bases in between. This CDR3 has 15 residues. CDR3 DNA: TGCGCCAGCAGCTCCGGCTCCGCAACTAATGAAAAACTGTTTTTT. Its protein is CASSSGSATNEKLFF. The variable domain in full, with the rest retrieved from reference TRBV5-1 and TRBJ1-4, is KAGVTQTPRYLIKTRGQQVTLSCSPISGHRSVSWYQQTPGQGLQFLFEYFSETQRNKGNFPGRFSGRQFSNSRSEMNVSTLELGDSALYLCASSSGSATNEKLFFGSGTQLSVL.

This chain joins TRBV4-1 and TRBJ2-1; D gene ambiguous. CDR1 and CDR2 (germline): MGHRA, YSYEKL. V was trimmed by 1 base and J by 7 bases, leaving 17 bases between them. The CDR3 covers 16 residues. CDR3 amino acids: CASSQGRVGNGNEQFF. The CDR3 DNA reads as TGCGCCAGCAGCCAAGGGAGAGTAGGGAATGGGAATGAGCAGTTCTTC.

The CDR3 DNA follows: TGCAGTGCTAGAGTTAGCACAGGAGAGCAGTTCTTC. This translates into CSARVSTGEQFF. The chain is built from TRBV20-1 and TRBJ2-1; weak D call: TRBD1 (5 bases). CDR3 size: 12 residues. CDR1 is DFQATT and CDR2 is SNEGSKA in the germline V gene (reference sequence). V was clipped by 1 base and J by 10 bases, with 11 bases between them.

As regards this clonotype: One junction end disagrees with the germline gene, perhaps due to a read error. The genes are TRBV30 and TRBJ2-3; D ambiguous. This CDR3 contains 14 residues. Per germline, CDR1 GTSNPN and CDR2 SVGIG (reference sequence). The CDR3 protein is CAYGPRANTDPQYF. CDR3 sequence (DNA): TGTGCCTACGGGCCACGGGCTAACACAGATCCGCAGTATTTT.

The chain is built from TRBV7-2 and TRBJ1-4; 10 bases map to TRBD1. The CDR3 sequence is 15 residues long. Trimming took 5 bases from V and 8 from J; bases not matched to a gene: 8. Germline V gene data show CDR1 as SGHTA and CDR2 as FQGNSA. This CDR3 reads CASSIRQGAQEKLFF. The CDR3 region has the DNA TGTGCCAGCAGCATAAGACAGGGGGCGCAAGAAAAACTGTTTTTT.

As for this clonotype: Since no conserved phenylalanine or tryptophan closes the CDR3, a read error is the likely cause. This sequence joins TRBV7-3 and TRBJ2-1; unclear D gene. Trimming cost V 5 bases and J 10 bases, with 15 bases left between them. The CDR3 runs 13 residues. Germline lookup yields CDR1 SGHTA and CDR2 FQGTGA. This CDR3 is CASSQPEVGEQFL. The CDR3 nucleotides read TGTGCCAGCAGCCAGCCAGAGGTCGGAGAGCAGTTCCTC.

This clonotype has just a few counts. V gene TRBV10-3 combines with J gene TRBJ2-7, with D tentatively TRBD1 (6 bases). The CDR3 length is 15 residues. Per germline, CDR1 ENHRY and CDR2 SYGVKD. Between the trimmed V and J ends, which lost 4 bases and 0 bases, there was a span of 13 bases. The CDR3 nucleotides read TGTGCCATCAGTGGCGCAGGGGCCCCCTCCTACGAGCAGTACTTC. Encoded protein: CAISGAGAPSYEQYF.

This clonotype was picked up a small number of times. The CDR3 reads CASSQMNTEAFF. For the CDR3, the DNA is TGTGCCAGCAGCCAAATGAACACTGAAGCTTTCTTT. This chain joins TRBV3-1 and TRBJ1-1, with D hard to call. Looked up from germline, CDR1 is LGHDT and CDR2 is YNNKEL (reference sequence). Deletions cut 2 bases from V and 0 bases from J, with 1 base between. This CDR3 has 12 residues.

On this clonotype: The junction departs from the called germline gene at one end, perhaps through a read error. The V and J genes are TRBV20-1 and TRBJ2-7, with D possibly being TRBD1 or TRBD2 (5 bases each). Germline assignment: CDR1 DFQATT and CDR2 SNEGSKA (reference sequence). CDR3 size: 11 residues. DNA for the CDR3: TGCCCCGAGGTGGGGGTTGAGGAGCGGTACTTC. This codes for CPEVGVEERYF.

This clonotype has only a few counts. The V gene is TRBV7-2, the J gene TRBJ2-1; perhaps D is TRBD1 or TRBD2 (5 bases each). The CDR3 runs to 17 residues. Germline V lookup: CDR1 SGHTA, CDR2 FQGNSA. V lost 0 bases and J 4 bases, leaving 16 bases between the germline ends. CDR3: CASSLAVGPLSYNEQFF. CDR3 nucleotide sequence: TGTGCCAGCAGCTTAGCTGTGGGACCACTCTCATACAATGAGCAGTTCTTC.

This clonotype was counted ten times or more. The chain combines TRBV29-1 with TRBJ2-7; 9 bases match TRBD1. Germline values: CDR1 SQVTM, CDR2 ANQGSEA. The CDR3 runs 13 residues. Trimming cost V 6 bases and J 7 bases; bases outside gene matches: 10. The CDR3 nucleotides read TGCAGCGTAGGACAGGGGAGGTCAGCTGAGCAGTACTTC. Translated: CSVGQGRSAEQYF.

This clonotype has just a few counts. Here the CDR3 DNA reads TGCAGTGCCCGCCCATTGAAGGGGGGGCAAGATACGCAGTATTTT. It encodes CSARPLKGGQDTQYF. The rearrangement uses TRBV20-1 and TRBJ2-3, with D maybe TRBD2 (7 bases). V was trimmed by 6 bases and J by 5 bases, leaving 21 bases between them. The CDR3 is made up of 15 amino acids. The germline V gene has CDR1 DFQATT and CDR2 SNEGSKA (reference sequence).

This clonotype was seen repeatedly, ten times or more. The chain is built from TRBV12-3 or TRBV12-4 and TRBJ2-7; tentative D call: TRBD1 (6 bases). The CDR3 is 16 amino acids. Trimming removed 6 bases from V and 5 bases from J, with 23 bases in between. CDR3 sequence: CASSSINRVDGDEQYF. CDR3 in DNA: TGTGCCAGCAGCTCCATCAACAGGGTTGATGGGGACGAGCAGTACTTC.